This record looks at one T cell receptor (beta chain) sequence and its context. Its target is not known. Only in-frame clones appear in the TCRdb table, and some are missing; sequencing was by immunoSEQ multiplex PCR. The sample records over 200,000 clones, around 90% being singletons. Per germline, CDR1 SGHNT and CDR2 YENEEA. The germline V and J ends were trimmed by 6 bases and 4 bases, with 13 bases remaining between them. The CDR3 has 13 amino acids. This record comes from a study of cytomegalovirus exposure and HLA in healthy donors. Study observations and caveats: According to reports, the classifier identified cytomegalovirus status with high specificity and sensitivity.

Sequencing was performed on PBMCs. This TCR was recovered from a woman aged 18-35 years in good health and CMV-seropositive. The V and J genes are TRBV11-3 and TRBJ2-7, with D possibly matching TRBD1 (6 bases). The CDR3 region is CASSSGHVYEQYF. The CDR3 bases are TGTGCCAGCAGTTCGGGACACGTTTACGAGCAGTACTTC.